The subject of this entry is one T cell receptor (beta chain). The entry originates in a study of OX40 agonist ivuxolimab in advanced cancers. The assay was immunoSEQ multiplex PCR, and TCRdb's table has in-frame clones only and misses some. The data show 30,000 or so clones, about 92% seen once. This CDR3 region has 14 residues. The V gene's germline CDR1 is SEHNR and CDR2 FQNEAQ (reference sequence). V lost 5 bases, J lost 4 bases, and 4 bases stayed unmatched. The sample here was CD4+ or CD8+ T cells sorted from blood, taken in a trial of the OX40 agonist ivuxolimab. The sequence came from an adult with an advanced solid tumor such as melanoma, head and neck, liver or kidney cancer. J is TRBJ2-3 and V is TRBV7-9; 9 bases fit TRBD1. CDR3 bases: TGTGCCAGCAGCGTCGGACAGGGGCCAGATACGCAGTATTTT. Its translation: CASSVGQGPDTQYF.